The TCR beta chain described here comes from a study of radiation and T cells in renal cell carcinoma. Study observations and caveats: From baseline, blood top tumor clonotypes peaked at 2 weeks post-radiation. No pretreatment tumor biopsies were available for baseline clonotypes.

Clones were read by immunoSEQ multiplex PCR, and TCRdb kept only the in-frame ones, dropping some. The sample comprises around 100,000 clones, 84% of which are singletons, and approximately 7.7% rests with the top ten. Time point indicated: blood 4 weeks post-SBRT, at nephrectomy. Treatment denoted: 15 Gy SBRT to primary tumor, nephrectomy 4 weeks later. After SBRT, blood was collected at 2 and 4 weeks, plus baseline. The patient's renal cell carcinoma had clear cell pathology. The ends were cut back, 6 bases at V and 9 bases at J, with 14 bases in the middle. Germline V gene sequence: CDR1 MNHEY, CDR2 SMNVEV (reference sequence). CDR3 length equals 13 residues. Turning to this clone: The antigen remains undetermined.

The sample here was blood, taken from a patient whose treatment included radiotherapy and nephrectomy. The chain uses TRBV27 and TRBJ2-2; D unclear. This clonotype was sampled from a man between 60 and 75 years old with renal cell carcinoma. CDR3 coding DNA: TGTGCCAGCAGCGCCGTGGCGGTTCGGGAGCTGTTTTTT. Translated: CASSAVAVRELFF.